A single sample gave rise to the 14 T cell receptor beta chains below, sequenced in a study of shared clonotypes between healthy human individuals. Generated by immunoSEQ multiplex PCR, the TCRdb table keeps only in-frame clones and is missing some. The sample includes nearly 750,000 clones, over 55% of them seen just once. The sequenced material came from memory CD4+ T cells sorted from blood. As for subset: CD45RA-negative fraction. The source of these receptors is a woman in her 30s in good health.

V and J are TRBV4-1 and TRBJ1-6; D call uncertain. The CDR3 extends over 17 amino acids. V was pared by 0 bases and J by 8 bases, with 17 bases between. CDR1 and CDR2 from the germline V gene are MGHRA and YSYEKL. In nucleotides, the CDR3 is TGCGCCAGCAGCCAAGATCTCGCCCGATACGCGGATTCACCCCTCCACTTT. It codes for CASSQDLARYADSPLHF.

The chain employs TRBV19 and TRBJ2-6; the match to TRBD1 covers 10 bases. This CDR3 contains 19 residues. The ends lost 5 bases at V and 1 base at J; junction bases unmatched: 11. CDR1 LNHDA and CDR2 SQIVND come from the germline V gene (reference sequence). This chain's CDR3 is CASSSGSRDRGSGANVLTF. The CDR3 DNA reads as TGTGCCAGTAGTTCAGGGAGCCGGGACAGGGGATCTGGGGCCAACGTCCTGACTTTC.

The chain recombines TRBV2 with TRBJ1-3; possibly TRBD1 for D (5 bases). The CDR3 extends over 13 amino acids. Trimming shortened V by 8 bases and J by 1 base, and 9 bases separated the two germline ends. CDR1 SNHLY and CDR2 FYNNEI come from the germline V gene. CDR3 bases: TGTGCCAGCCAGCAGGGTTCTGGAAACACCATATATTTT. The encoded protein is CASQQGSGNTIYF. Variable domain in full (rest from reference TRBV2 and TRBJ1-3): EPEVTQTPSHQVTQMGQEVILRCVPISNHLYFYWYRQILGQKVEFLVSFYNNEISEKSEIFDDQFSVERPDGSNFTLKIRSTKLEDSAMYFCASQQGSGNTIYFGEGSWLTVV.

This CDR3 reads CASRATGGDEQYF. The CDR3 DNA reads as TGTGCCAGCAGAGCTACAGGGGGCGACGAGCAGTACTTC. J is TRBJ2-7 and V is TRBV28, with TRBD1 matching over 9 bases. The junction had 5 bases not matched to a gene; V was cut back by 6 bases and J by 5 bases. Germline V gives CDR1 MDHEN, CDR2 SYDVKM. This CDR3 spans 13 amino acids.

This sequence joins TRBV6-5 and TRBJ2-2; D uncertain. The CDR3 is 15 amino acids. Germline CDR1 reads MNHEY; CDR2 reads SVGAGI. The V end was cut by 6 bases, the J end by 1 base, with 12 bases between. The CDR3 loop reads CASRRRGWNTGELFF. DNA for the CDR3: TGTGCCAGCAGACGCAGAGGCTGGAACACCGGGGAGCTGTTTTTT.

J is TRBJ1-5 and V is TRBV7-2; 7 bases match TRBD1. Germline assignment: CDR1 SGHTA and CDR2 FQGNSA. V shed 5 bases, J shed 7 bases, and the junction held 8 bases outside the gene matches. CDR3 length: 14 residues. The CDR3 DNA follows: TGTGCCAGCAGCAACAGGGGCTTTGGACAGCCCCAGCATTTT. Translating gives CASSNRGFGQPQHF.

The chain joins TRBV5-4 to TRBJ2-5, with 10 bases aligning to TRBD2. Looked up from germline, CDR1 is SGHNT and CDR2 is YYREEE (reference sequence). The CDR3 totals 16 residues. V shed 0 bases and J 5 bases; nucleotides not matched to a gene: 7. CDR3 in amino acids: CASSLAGASGSETQYF. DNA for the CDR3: TGTGCCAGCAGCTTGGCCGGTGCTAGCGGGAGTGAGACCCAGTACTTC.

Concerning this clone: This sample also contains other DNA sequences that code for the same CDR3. CDR3 sequence (DNA): TGTGCCAGCAGTTACGGGCTTAACTATGGCTACACCTTC. It codes for CASSYGLNYGYTF. This chain links TRBV6-5 with TRBJ1-2; unclear D gene. From germline, CDR1 is MNHEY and CDR2 SVGAGI. Deletions cut 2 bases from V and 1 base from J, with 5 bases between. The CDR3 extends over 13 amino acids.

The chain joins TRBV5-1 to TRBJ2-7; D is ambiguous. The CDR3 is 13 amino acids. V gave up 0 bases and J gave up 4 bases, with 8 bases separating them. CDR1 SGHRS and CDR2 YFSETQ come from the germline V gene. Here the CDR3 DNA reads TGCGCCAGCAGCTTGGACAAGCGATACGAGCAGTACTTC. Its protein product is CASSLDKRYEQYF. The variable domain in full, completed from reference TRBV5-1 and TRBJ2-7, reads KAGVTQTPRYLIKTRGQQVTLSCSPISGHRSVSWYQQTPGQGLQFLFEYFSETQRNKGNFPGRFSGRQFSNSRSEMNVSTLELGDSALYLCASSLDKRYEQYFGPGTRLTVT.

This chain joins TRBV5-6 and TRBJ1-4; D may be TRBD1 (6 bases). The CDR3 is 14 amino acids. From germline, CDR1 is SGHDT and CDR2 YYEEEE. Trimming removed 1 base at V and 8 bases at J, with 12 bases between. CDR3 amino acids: CASSLFSGAEKLFF. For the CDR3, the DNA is TGTGCCAGCAGCTTGTTTTCAGGGGCGGAAAAACTGTTTTTT.

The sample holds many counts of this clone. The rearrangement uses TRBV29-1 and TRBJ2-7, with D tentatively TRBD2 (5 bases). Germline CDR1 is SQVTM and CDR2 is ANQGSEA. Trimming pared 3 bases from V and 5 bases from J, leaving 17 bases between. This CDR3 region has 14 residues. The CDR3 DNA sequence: TGCAGCGTTGATATTCCCCAAGGAGGAAACGAGCAGTACTTC. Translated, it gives CSVDIPQGGNEQYF.

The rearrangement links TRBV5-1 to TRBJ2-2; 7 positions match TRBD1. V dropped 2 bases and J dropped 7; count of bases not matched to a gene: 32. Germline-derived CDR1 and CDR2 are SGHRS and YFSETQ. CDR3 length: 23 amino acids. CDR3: CASSFGRRTGTVSSWPFIGELFF. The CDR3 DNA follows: TGCGCCAGCAGCTTTGGGCGGCGAACCGGGACAGTTTCGAGTTGGCCTTTTATCGGGGAGCTGTTTTTT.

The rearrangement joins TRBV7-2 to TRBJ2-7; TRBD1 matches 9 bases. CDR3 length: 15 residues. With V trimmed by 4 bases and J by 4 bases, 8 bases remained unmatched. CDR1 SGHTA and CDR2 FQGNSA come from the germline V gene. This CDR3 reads CASSYPTGGRYEQYF. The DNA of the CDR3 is TGTGCCAGCAGCTATCCAACAGGGGGCAGATACGAGCAGTACTTC.

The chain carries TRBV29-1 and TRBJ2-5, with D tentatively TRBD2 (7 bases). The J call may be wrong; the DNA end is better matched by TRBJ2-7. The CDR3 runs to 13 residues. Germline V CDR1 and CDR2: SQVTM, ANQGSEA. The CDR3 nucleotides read TGCAGCGTTGAAGGGGGGGGGCGCTACGAGCAGTACTTC. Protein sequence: CSVEGGGRYEQYF.